A single sample gave rise to the 14 T cell receptor beta chains below, sequenced in a study of blood T cell repertoires in COVID-19. TCRdb's table, derived via immunoSEQ multiplex PCR, lists solely in-frame clones and lacks some. The sample consists of fewer than 350,000 clones, approximately 92% of them appearing once. The sequenced sample consisted of peripheral blood. These receptors all stem from a woman under 40 with COVID-19, enrolled during active disease.

DNA for the CDR3: TGTGCCAGCAGCCCCGCGGGCTTCTCCTACAATGAGCAGTTCTTC. Translated: CASSPAGFSYNEQFF. The J gene is TRBJ2-1, the V gene TRBV11-3; a possible D gene is TRBD2 (5 bases). V lost 5 bases to trimming and J lost 0 bases, with 11 bases between them. CDR1 SGHNT and CDR2 YENEEA come from the germline V gene. This CDR3 has 15 residues. The full variable domain, completed using reference TRBV11-3 and TRBJ2-1, is EAGVVQSPRYKIIEKKQPVAFWCNPISGHNTLYWYLQNLGQGPELLIRYENEEAVDDSQLPKDRFSAERLKGVDSTLKIQPAELGDSAVYLCASSPAGFSYNEQFFGPGTRLTVL.

This chain connects TRBV28 to TRBJ1-4, with a possible D match to TRBD1 (5 bases). V was pared by 5 bases and J by 1 base, with 11 bases between. The CDR3 extends over 15 amino acids. The germline gives CDR1 MDHEN, CDR2 SYDVKM. The CDR3 DNA reads TGTGCCAGCAGTCCTAGGGGCTTAACTAATGAAAAACTGTTTTTT. It yields the protein CASSPRGLTNEKLFF. The full variable domain, completed using reference TRBV28 and TRBJ1-4, is DVKVTQSSRYLVKRTGEKVFLECVQDMDHENMFWYRQDPGLGLRLIYFSYDVKMKEKGDIPEGYSVSREKKERFSLILESASTNQTSMYLCASSPRGLTNEKLFFGSGTQLSVL.

V and J are TRBV13 and TRBJ1-6; possibly TRBD1 for D (6 bases). The CDR3 is 19 residues long. Trimming removed 5 bases from V and 5 bases from J, with 25 bases in between. Germline lookup yields CDR1 PRHDT and CDR2 FYEKMQ (reference sequence). CDR3 nucleotide sequence: TGTGCCAGCAGCCCAGGGGCCTGGCAGGGACCTTTGGATAATTCACCCCTCCACTTT. Amino acid sequence: CASSPGAWQGPLDNSPLHF.

This chain joins TRBV28 and TRBJ1-5, with 10 bases lining up with TRBD1. V shed 2 bases and J 6 bases; nucleotides not matched to a gene: 7. The CDR3 loop spans 16 amino acids. Per the germline V gene, CDR1 is MDHEN and CDR2 is SYDVKM. CDR3 loop: CASSLRKTGGVQPQHF. CDR3 nucleotide sequence: TGTGCCAGCAGTTTAAGGAAGACAGGGGGCGTTCAGCCCCAGCATTTT. Complete variable domain (other parts from reference TRBV28 and TRBJ1-5): DVKVTQSSRYLVKRTGEKVFLECVQDMDHENMFWYRQDPGLGLRLIYFSYDVKMKEKGDIPEGYSVSREKKERFSLILESASTNQTSMYLCASSLRKTGGVQPQHFGDGTRLSIL.

J is TRBJ1-4 and V is TRBV27; D possibly corresponds to TRBD1 (5 bases). V gave up 5 bases and J gave up 2 bases, with 18 bases separating them. Germline CDR1 and CDR2: MNHEY and SMNVEV (reference sequence). The CDR3 sequence is 17 residues long. The CDR3 nucleotides are TGTGCCAGCAGTAGCCTTTTCAGGGAAGGGACTAATGAAAAACTGTTTTTT. Its protein product is CASSSLFREGTNEKLFF.

This sequence joins TRBV4-1 and TRBJ1-2; TRBD1 aligns across 7 bases. V shed 3 bases, J shed 4 bases, and the junction held 5 bases outside the gene matches. The CDR3 has 14 amino acids. Germline CDR1 and CDR2: MGHRA and YSYEKL. CDR3 protein: CASSHPGTAYGYTF. The CDR3, as DNA: TGCGCCAGCAGCCATCCCGGGACAGCCTATGGCTACACCTTC.

The chain recombines TRBV30 with TRBJ1-1; 8 bases align to TRBD1. The trim removed 5 bases at V and 4 bases at J, leaving 12 bases unmatched. Germline values: CDR1 GTSNPN, CDR2 SVGIG (reference sequence). The CDR3 sequence is 15 residues long. CDR3: CAWDPWDRRSTEAFF. CDR3 sequence (DNA): TGTGCCTGGGATCCATGGGACAGGCGATCCACTGAAGCTTTCTTT.

This chain joins TRBV29-1 and TRBJ1-1; no clear D. The length of the CDR3 is 9 residues. V dropped 3 bases and J dropped 7 bases, with 3 bases sitting between them. Germline V gene lookup returns CDR1 SQVTM and CDR2 ANQGSEA. CDR3 DNA: TGCAGCGTTGACAGTGAAGCTTTCTTT. This codes for CSVDSEAFF.

The V call is TRBV10-2, the J call TRBJ2-1; 9 bases align to TRBD2. CDR1 and CDR2 from the germline V gene are WSHSY and SAAADI. The CDR3 runs 13 residues. Germline trimming cut 0 bases from V and 9 bases from J; bases unmatched to any gene: 0. The CDR3 spells CASSESTSGEQFF. The CDR3 DNA sequence: TGCGCCAGCAGTGAGTCGACTAGCGGTGAGCAGTTCTTC.

The CDR3 coding sequence is TGTGCCAGCTCACCACGGAACAGGGTAGACACCATATATTTT. This sequence encodes CASSPRNRVDTIYF. The rearrangement links TRBV18 to TRBJ1-3, with D tentatively TRBD1 (6 bases). This CDR3 region has 14 residues. Trimming stripped 1 base from V and 8 bases from J, with 12 bases between. CDR1 is KGHSH and CDR2 is LQKENI in the germline V gene.

The genes are TRBV7-9 and TRBJ2-3, with TRBD2 matching over 8 bases. With V trimmed by 1 base and J by 1 base, 4 bases remained unmatched. CDR3 size: 16 residues. In germline, CDR1 is SEHNR, CDR2 FQNEAQ (reference sequence). CDR3 residues: CASSLGAGAGTDTQYF. CDR3 in DNA: TGTGCCAGCAGCTTAGGAGCGGGAGCAGGCACAGATACGCAGTATTTT.

V is TRBV9 and J is TRBJ2-7; 7 bases are a match to TRBD2. Germline values: CDR1 SGDLS, CDR2 YYNGEE. The CDR3 runs to 12 residues. The trim removed 3 bases at V and 4 bases at J, leaving 1 base unmatched. The CDR3 loop is CASSDGRYEQYF. The CDR3 DNA is TGTGCCAGCAGCGACGGGAGGTACGAGCAGTACTTC.

The V call is TRBV24-1, the J call TRBJ2-4; the match to TRBD1 covers 7 bases. The CDR3 is 13 residues long. Looked up from germline, CDR1 is KGHDR and CDR2 is SFDVKD. The junction had 0 bases not matched to a gene; V was cut back by 1 base and J by 7 bases. CDR3 coding DNA: TGTGCCACCAGTGATTTAGGGGGCAACATTCAGTACTTC. This encodes CATSDLGGNIQYF.

This chain links TRBV19 with TRBJ2-3; 8 nucleotides agree with TRBD1. This CDR3 comprises 14 residues. CDR1 and CDR2 (germline): LNHDA, SQIVND (reference sequence). Trimming removed 5 bases from V and 0 bases from J; junction bases left unmatched: 1. The CDR3 nucleotides read TGTGCCAGTAGTGGGGACAGGAGCACAGATACGCAGTATTTT. It codes for CASSGDRSTDTQYF.